This T cell receptor (beta chain) derives from a study of CD8+ T cells in alopecia areata. General study results and limits: Resident alphabeta T cells of normal skin are also sequenced in scalp samples. Given one nonresponder, whether baseline CD8+ expansion relates to response remains uncertain.

In each case, RNA was isolated and then reverse transcribed into cDNA as the sequencing template. Profiling relied on immunoSEQ multiplex PCR, and the TCRdb table lists in-frame clones only, not all of them. The sample includes around 180,000 clones, under 80% of them seen just once. The treatment: oral pan-JAK inhibitor, 5-10 mg twice daily. Lesional scalp tissue (obtained by punch biopsy) and peripheral blood were collected from alopecia areata patients. Remarks on this clone: The antigen remains unidentified.

This receptor was identified in a human donor with alopecia areata. Here the sequenced sample was CD4+ T cells sorted from blood, taken at approximately week 50, from a patient treated with tofacitinib.

Here the CDR3 reads CASSGPGLVFPEYF. In DNA form, the CDR3 reads TGTGCCAGCAGTGGACCGGGACTAGTTTTCCCCGAGTACTTC. V is TRBV25-1 and J is TRBJ2-7; 8 nucleotides line up with TRBD2. The germline V gene encodes CDR1 MGHDK and CDR2 SYGVNS. This CDR3 contains 14 residues. V dropped 4 bases and J dropped 11; count of bases not matched to a gene: 13.